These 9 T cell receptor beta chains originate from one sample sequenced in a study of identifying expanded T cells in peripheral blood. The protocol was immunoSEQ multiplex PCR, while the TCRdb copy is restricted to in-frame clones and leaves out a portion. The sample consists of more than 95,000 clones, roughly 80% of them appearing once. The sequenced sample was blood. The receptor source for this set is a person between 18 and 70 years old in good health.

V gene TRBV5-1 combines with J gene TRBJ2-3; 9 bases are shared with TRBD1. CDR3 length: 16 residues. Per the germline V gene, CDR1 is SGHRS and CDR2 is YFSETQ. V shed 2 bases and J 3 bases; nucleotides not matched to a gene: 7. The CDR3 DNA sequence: TGCGCCAGCAGCTTAGGACAGGGGACCTCAACAGATACGCAGTATTTT. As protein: CASSLGQGTSTDTQYF.

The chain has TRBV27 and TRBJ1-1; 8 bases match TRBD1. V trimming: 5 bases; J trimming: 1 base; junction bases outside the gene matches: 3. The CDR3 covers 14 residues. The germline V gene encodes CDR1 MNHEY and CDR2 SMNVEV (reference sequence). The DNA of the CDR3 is TGTGCCAGCAGTCTGGGACAGGCGAACACTGAAGCTTTCTTT. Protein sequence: CASSLGQANTEAFF.

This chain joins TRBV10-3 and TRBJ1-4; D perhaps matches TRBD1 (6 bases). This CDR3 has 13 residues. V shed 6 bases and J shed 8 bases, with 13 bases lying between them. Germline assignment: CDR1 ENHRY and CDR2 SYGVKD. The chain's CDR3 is CAIRSGAGEKLFF. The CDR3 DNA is TGTGCCATCAGGTCGGGGGCGGGCGAAAAACTGTTTTTT.

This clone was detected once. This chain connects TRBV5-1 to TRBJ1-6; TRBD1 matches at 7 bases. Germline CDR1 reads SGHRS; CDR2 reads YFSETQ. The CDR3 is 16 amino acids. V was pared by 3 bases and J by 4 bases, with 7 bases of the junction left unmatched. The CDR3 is CASSSDREVYNSPLHF. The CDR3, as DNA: TGCGCCAGCAGCTCCGACAGGGAGGTTTATAATTCACCCCTCCACTTT.

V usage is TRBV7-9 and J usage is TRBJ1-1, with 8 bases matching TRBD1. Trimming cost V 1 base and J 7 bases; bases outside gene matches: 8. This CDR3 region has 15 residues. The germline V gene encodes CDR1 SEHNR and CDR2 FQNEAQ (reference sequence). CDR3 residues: CASSLGQGSIVEAFF. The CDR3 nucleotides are TGTGCCAGCAGCTTAGGACAGGGGAGCATAGTTGAAGCTTTCTTT.

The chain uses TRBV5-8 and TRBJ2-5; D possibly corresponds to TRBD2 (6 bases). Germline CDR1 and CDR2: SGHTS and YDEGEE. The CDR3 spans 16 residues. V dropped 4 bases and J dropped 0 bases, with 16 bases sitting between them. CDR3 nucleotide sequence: TGTGCCAGCAGCGGGGGGACGGGGATCTACCAAGAGACCCAGTACTTC. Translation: CASSGGTGIYQETQYF.

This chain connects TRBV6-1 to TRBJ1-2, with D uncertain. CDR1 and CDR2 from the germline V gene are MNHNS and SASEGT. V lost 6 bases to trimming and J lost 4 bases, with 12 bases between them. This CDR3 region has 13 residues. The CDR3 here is CASSPGEVYGYTF. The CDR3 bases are TGTGCCAGCAGCCCCGGGGAAGTCTATGGCTACACCTTC.

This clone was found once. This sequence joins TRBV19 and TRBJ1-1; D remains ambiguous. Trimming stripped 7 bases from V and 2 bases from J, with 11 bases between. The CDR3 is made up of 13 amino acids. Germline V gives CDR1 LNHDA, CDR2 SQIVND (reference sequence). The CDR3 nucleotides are TGTGCCAGTACCGAGGCCATAAACACTGAAGCTTTCTTT. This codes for CASTEAINTEAFF. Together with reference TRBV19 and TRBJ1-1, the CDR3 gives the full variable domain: DGGITQSPKYLFRKEGQNVTLSCEQNLNHDAMYWYRQDPGQGLRLIYYSQIVNDFQKGDIAEGYSVSREKKESFPLTVTSAQKNPTAFYLCASTEAINTEAFFGQGTRLTVV.

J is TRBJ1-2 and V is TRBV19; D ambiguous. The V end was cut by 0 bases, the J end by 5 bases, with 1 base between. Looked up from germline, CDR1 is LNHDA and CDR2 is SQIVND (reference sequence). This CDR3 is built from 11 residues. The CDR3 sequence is CASSIEYGYTF. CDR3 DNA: TGTGCCAGTAGTATAGAGTATGGCTACACCTTC.